Following are 16 T cell receptor beta chains from one sample sequenced in a study of T-cell reconstitution after alpha-beta-depleted transplantation in children. Unique molecular identifiers were built into the TCRbeta library. TCRdb re-called the PCR reads with MiXCR, one entry per CDR3 protein. Of some 840,000 distinct CDR3 sequences in the sample, roughly 16% were seen once. The specimen was PBMCs, mostly from graft donor cells, collected 360 days after TCRalphabeta/CD19-depleted stem cell transplant. The receptor set was obtained from a male patient between 5 and 17 years old who had a stem cell transplant for acute lymphoblastic leukemia, so the T cells may come from the graft donor.

This clonotype has a count of ten or more. This rearrangement joins TRBV4-2 to TRBJ2-7; 9 bases are a match to TRBD2. With V trimmed by 6 bases and J by 1 base, 7 bases remained unmatched. The CDR3 is made up of 15 amino acids. Germline V gives CDR1 LGHNA, CDR2 YNFKEQ. The CDR3 DNA sequence: TGTGCCAGCAGTCTCGGACTAGCGCCGTCCTACGAGCAGTACTTC. Amino acids: CASSLGLAPSYEQYF.

The chain combines TRBV24-1 with TRBJ2-1; 10 bases are shared with TRBD2. This CDR3 contains 15 residues. Trimming removed 7 bases from V and 7 bases from J; junction bases left unmatched: 9. CDR1 and CDR2 (germline): KGHDR, SFDVKD. The CDR3 is CATSPGTSAWNEQFF. The CDR3 region has the DNA TGTGCCACCAGCCCGGGGACTAGCGCATGGAATGAGCAGTTCTTC.

This CDR3 is CASSLVSRWTNYGYTF. CDR3 DNA: TGTGCCAGCAGCTTGGTTTCGAGGTGGACCAACTATGGCTACACCTTC. The genes are TRBV5-6 and TRBJ1-2; no definite D call. From germline, CDR1 is SGHDT and CDR2 YYEEEE. The CDR3 spans 16 residues. Trimming removed 0 bases from V and 2 bases from J, with 14 bases in between.

This clonotype occurred a few times. The chain carries TRBV14 and TRBJ2-3; unclear D gene. V was cut by 0 bases and J by 6 bases, with 10 bases left in between. This CDR3 region has 14 residues. The V gene's germline CDR1 is SGHDN and CDR2 FVKESK. The CDR3 bases are TGTGCCAGCAGCCAAGATACCGTCCTGGATACGCAGTATTTT. Amino acids: CASSQDTVLDTQYF.

The chain uses TRBV7-9 and TRBJ2-2; TRBD1 aligns across 7 bases. The CDR3 is 16 residues long. The germline gives CDR1 SEHNR, CDR2 FQNEAQ (reference sequence). V trimming: 5 bases; J trimming: 3 bases; junction bases outside the gene matches: 9. For the CDR3, the DNA is TGTGCCAGCAGCCTACGAGGGGGCTGGGACACCGGGGAGCTGTTTTTT. Translating it yields CASSLRGGWDTGELFF.

This chain connects TRBV5-6 to TRBJ2-2; the D call may be TRBD1 or TRBD2 (6 bases each). Between the trimmed V and J ends, which lost 2 bases and 6 bases, there was a span of 20 bases. Looked up from germline, CDR1 is SGHDT and CDR2 is YYEEEE. This CDR3 spans 17 amino acids. The CDR3 sequence: CASSFRDTYWGAGELFF. CDR3 DNA sequence: TGTGCCAGCAGCTTCCGGGACACCTACTGGGGGGCCGGGGAGCTGTTTTTT.

This chain connects TRBV7-8 to TRBJ1-3; D remains ambiguous. This CDR3 contains 14 residues. Trimming shortened V by 5 bases and J by 0 bases, and 8 bases separated the two germline ends. Germline values: CDR1 SGHVS, CDR2 FQNEAQ. CDR3 sequence: CASSHRISGNTIYF. CDR3 bases: TGTGCCAGCAGCCACCGTATCTCTGGAAACACCATATATTTT.

The chain recombines TRBV20-1 with TRBJ2-3; D not resolved. The V gene's germline CDR1 is DFQATT and CDR2 SNEGSKA (reference sequence). The CDR3 contains 13 residues. Trimming left V 3 bases short and J 1 base short, with 8 bases between. CDR3 sequence reads: CSARKAGTDTQYF. The CDR3 DNA follows: TGCAGTGCTAGGAAGGCGGGCACAGATACGCAGTATTTT.

This clonotype was picked up many times. The chain couples TRBV2 to TRBJ2-2; D tentatively fits TRBD1 or TRBD2 (6 bases each). Per the germline V gene, CDR1 is SNHLY and CDR2 is FYNNEI. The CDR3 totals 14 residues. The V gene lost 6 bases and the J gene lost 6 bases, with 14 bases spanning the gap. CDR3 sequence: CASSLTGAAGELFF. CDR3 nucleotides: TGTGCCAGCAGCCTAACGGGGGCGGCCGGGGAGCTGTTTTTT.

In this sample, this clonotype turned up many times. The chain couples TRBV21-1 to TRBJ2-4; the table's D call of TRBD1 was not tested on the DNA. TRBV21-1 is termed a pseudogene. The CDR3 consists of 16 residues. The CDR3 sequence: CASSPRQDRTKNIQYF. CDR3 DNA: TGTGCCAGCAGCCCAAGGCAGGACAGGACGAAAAACATTCAGTACTTC.

This clonotype was recorded a few times. The rearrangement links TRBV29-1 to TRBJ1-2, with D tentatively TRBD1 (5 bases). The germline CDR1 and CDR2 sequences are SQVTM and ANQGSEA. The germline V and J ends were trimmed by 4 bases and 0 bases, with 12 bases remaining between them. CDR3 length: 14 residues. The CDR3 reads CSVGGGYSNYGYTF. The CDR3 bases are TGCAGCGTTGGGGGCGGCTACTCTAACTATGGCTACACCTTC. Supplemented by reference TRBV29-1 and TRBJ1-2, the full variable domain reads SAVISQKPSRDICQRGTSLTIQCQVDSQVTMMFWYRQQPGQSLTLIATANQGSEATYESGFVIDKFPISRPNLTFSTLTVSNMSPEDSSIYLCSVGGGYSNYGYTFGSGTRLTVV.

Here the CDR3 DNA reads TGCGCCAGCAGCGGGACAGGGGGGAAGGGAGAGACCCAGTACTTC. This encodes CASSGTGGKGETQYF. The chain carries TRBV5-1 and TRBJ2-5; TRBD1 matches 11 bases. Germline V gene data show CDR1 as SGHRS and CDR2 as YFSETQ. The ends lost 4 bases at V and 4 bases at J; junction bases unmatched: 6. This CDR3 has 15 amino acids.

The chain couples TRBV6-6 to TRBJ1-1; D unclear. The germline CDR1 and CDR2 sequences are MNHNY and SVGAGI (reference sequence). With 6 bases removed from V and 2 bases from J, the gap between germline ends came to 7 bases. CDR3 length: 12 residues. The CDR3 DNA is TGTGCCAGCAGGGCCACCAACACTGAAGCTTTCTTT. This sequence encodes CASRATNTEAFF.

This clonotype was seen a few times. This sequence joins TRBV2 and TRBJ2-1; 8 bases are a match to TRBD2. The CDR3 has 15 amino acids. The junction had 8 bases not matched to a gene; V was cut back by 6 bases and J by 4 bases. Per the germline V gene, CDR1 is SNHLY and CDR2 is FYNNEI. The CDR3, as DNA: TGTGCCAGCAGCGTAACTAGCGGAGCTTACAATGAGCAGTTCTTC. Its protein product is CASSVTSGAYNEQFF.

This clonotype has just a few counts. This rearrangement joins TRBV7-8 to TRBJ2-1, with D unclear. V lost 3 bases, J lost 9 bases, and 12 bases lay in between. This CDR3 contains 13 residues. CDR1 and CDR2 from the germline V gene are SGHVS and FQNEAQ. CDR3 protein: CASSLGSVTEQFF. The CDR3 DNA reads TGTGCCAGCAGCTTGGGGTCGGTAACTGAGCAGTTCTTC.

The rearrangement links TRBV27 to TRBJ2-5; 12 bases match TRBD1. The germline CDR1 and CDR2 sequences are MNHEY and SMNVEV (reference sequence). This CDR3 has 16 amino acids. The V segment lost 5 bases and the J segment 5 bases; nucleotides outside the gene matches: 9. The CDR3 loop is CASSMGQGAGGETQYF. The CDR3 region has the DNA TGTGCCAGCAGTATGGGACAGGGGGCCGGAGGGGAGACCCAGTACTTC.